Below, 19 T cell receptor beta chains from the same sample are listed, as sequenced in a study of circulating and synovial CD4+ cells in juvenile arthritis. Repertoires were generated with immunoSEQ multiplex PCR, while TCRdb's copy carries only in-frame clones and drops some. Here the sample spans fewer than 40,000 clones, roughly 96% being singletons. The sequenced sample was CD4+ T cells from blood. These receptors all stem from a human donor with juvenile idiopathic arthritis.

J is TRBJ2-1 and V is TRBV2, with 14 bases aligning to TRBD2. Trimming removed 5 bases from V and 9 bases from J; junction bases left unmatched: 6. The CDR3 runs to 15 residues. Germline lookup yields CDR1 SNHLY and CDR2 FYNNEI. CDR3 sequence: CASSPGLAGAAEQFF. The CDR3 DNA is TGTGCCAGCAGTCCGGGACTAGCGGGAGCAGCTGAGCAGTTCTTC.

This chain uses TRBV7-8 with TRBJ2-7; D call uncertain. Trimming cost V 5 bases and J 0 bases, with 11 bases left between them. CDR1 is SGHVS and CDR2 is FQNEAQ in the germline V gene. The CDR3 loop spans 14 amino acids. Here the CDR3 reads CASSPRYVSYEQYF. The CDR3 coding sequence is TGTGCCAGCAGCCCGCGGTATGTCTCCTACGAGCAGTACTTC.

The chain carries TRBV5-1 and TRBJ2-5; D is perhaps TRBD2 (6 bases). The V gene lost 2 bases and the J gene lost 0 bases, with 11 bases spanning the gap. The CDR3 is 15 residues long. The germline CDR1 and CDR2 sequences are SGHRS and YFSETQ. Written as DNA, the CDR3 is TGCGCCAGCAGCTTATCGGCGGGGTACCAAGAGACCCAGTACTTC. It is translated as CASSLSAGYQETQYF. The full variable domain, completed using reference TRBV5-1 and TRBJ2-5, is KAGVTQTPRYLIKTRGQQVTLSCSPISGHRSVSWYQQTPGQGLQFLFEYFSETQRNKGNFPGRFSGRQFSNSRSEMNVSTLELGDSALYLCASSLSAGYQETQYFGPGTRLLVL.

CDR3 sequence reads: CASSVEDLAHEQFF. CDR3 DNA sequence: TGTGCCAGCAGCGTAGAGGATCTAGCCCATGAGCAGTTCTTC. The chain combines TRBV9 with TRBJ2-1; D may be TRBD2 (5 bases). CDR3 length equals 14 residues. The ends were cut back, 0 bases at V and 8 bases at J, with 12 bases in the middle. CDR1 SGDLS and CDR2 YYNGEE come from the germline V gene.

The chain combines TRBV15 with TRBJ2-1; D gene unclear. CDR1 is LNHNV, CDR2 YYDKDF, per germline (reference sequence). CDR3 size: 14 residues. V was shortened by 0 bases and J by 5 bases, with 8 bases between the two germline ends. The CDR3 nucleotides are TGTGCCACCAGCAGAGAACCAAGCGACAATGAGCAGTTCTTC. Translated, it gives CATSREPSDNEQFF. The whole variable domain, filled in from reference TRBV15 and TRBJ2-1, reads DAMVIQNPRYQVTQFGKPVTLSCSQTLNHNVMYWYQQKSSQAPKLLFHYYDKDFNNEADTPDNFQSRRPNTSFCFLDIRSPGLGDTAMYLCATSREPSDNEQFFGPGTRLTVL.

The chain uses TRBV4-1 and TRBJ1-1; D gene unclear. This CDR3 has 13 amino acids. Between the trimmed V and J ends, which lost 4 bases and 1 base, there was a span of 7 bases. In germline, CDR1 is MGHRA, CDR2 YSYEKL. The CDR3 reads CASSLIRNTEAFF. The CDR3 nucleotides are TGCGCCAGCAGCCTTATCAGGAACACTGAAGCTTTCTTT.

CDR3 DNA: TGTGCCAGCAGCCCTCCTCAAGAGACCCAGTACTTC. This gives the protein CASSPPQETQYF. This sequence joins TRBV7-6 and TRBJ2-5; D is uncertain. Germline-derived CDR1 and CDR2 are SGHVS and FNYEAQ. Trimming removed 5 bases from V and 2 bases from J, with 6 bases in between. The CDR3 loop spans 12 amino acids.

In this sample, this clone turned up once. CDR3 bases: TGTGCCAGCAGTCCTCTGGGGCTGGATGGCTACACCTTC. Protein sequence: CASSPLGLDGYTF. V gene TRBV28 combines with J gene TRBJ1-2; maybe TRBD1 (5 bases). CDR1 is MDHEN, CDR2 SYDVKM, per germline. The CDR3 consists of 13 residues. V was clipped by 5 bases and J by 6 bases, with 13 bases between them.

As regards this clone: The same CDR3 is also encoded by other DNA sequences in this sample. This chain uses TRBV29-1 with TRBJ2-5, with 7 bases aligning to TRBD1. Looked up from germline, CDR1 is SQVTM and CDR2 is ANQGSEA. V gave up 1 base and J gave up 4 bases; unmatched junction bases: 0. The CDR3 spans 12 residues. The CDR3 DNA reads as TGCAGCGTTGAAGCAGGGGGAGAGACCCAGTACTTC. This gives the protein CSVEAGGETQYF. Variable domain in full (rest from reference TRBV29-1 and TRBJ2-5): SAVISQKPSRDICQRGTSLTIQCQVDSQVTMMFWYRQQPGQSLTLIATANQGSEATYESGFVIDKFPISRPNLTFSTLTVSNMSPEDSSIYLCSVEAGGETQYFGPGTRLLVL.

This chain uses TRBV5-4 with TRBJ1-2, with D possibly TRBD1 on 6 matching bases. The CDR3 is made up of 15 amino acids. Looked up from germline, CDR1 is SGHNT and CDR2 is YYREEE (reference sequence). The ends were cut back, 5 bases at V and 4 bases at J, with 18 bases in the middle. CDR3 sequence: CASSTRDTFGYGYTF. The CDR3 DNA is TGTGCCAGCAGTACCCGGGACACCTTCGGCTATGGCTACACCTTC.

The rearrangement joins TRBV28 to TRBJ1-2, with 12 bases lining up with TRBD1. The V gene's germline CDR1 is MDHEN and CDR2 SYDVKM. There are 15 residues in the CDR3. Trimming removed 6 bases from V and 8 bases from J; junction bases left unmatched: 10. In DNA form, the CDR3 reads TGTGCCAGCAGCCAAGGGGGACAGGGGGCCACCGGCTACACCTTC. Amino acid sequence: CASSQGGQGATGYTF.

CDR3 nucleotide sequence: TGTGCCAGCAGCCCCAGACTAGCGGGGGGTCAAACAGATACGCAGTATTTT. This gives the protein CASSPRLAGGQTDTQYF. The chain employs TRBV7-6 and TRBJ2-3; 13 nucleotides agree with TRBD2. The CDR3 contains 17 residues. The germline V gene encodes CDR1 SGHVS and CDR2 FNYEAQ. J was trimmed by 3 bases and V by 5 bases; bases with no gene match: 8.

The chain employs TRBV29-1 and TRBJ2-3; maybe TRBD2 (6 bases). Germline V lookup: CDR1 SQVTM, CDR2 ANQGSEA. Trimming shortened V by 5 bases and J by 1 base, and 13 bases separated the two germline ends. CDR3 length equals 14 residues. The CDR3 sequence: CSVTGGAGTDTQYF. As DNA, the CDR3 is TGCAGCGTTACCGGGGGTGCGGGCACAGATACGCAGTATTTT.

The CDR3 here is CASSAGGERLKETQYF. The CDR3, as DNA: TGTGCCAGCAGCGCGGGAGGGGAGCGACTCAAAGAGACCCAGTACTTC. The chain employs TRBV5-4 and TRBJ2-5; 9 nucleotides line up with TRBD2. This CDR3 is 16 amino acids long. Germline V gene data show CDR1 as SGHNT and CDR2 as YYREEE (reference sequence). Germline trimming cut 4 bases from V and 3 bases from J; bases unmatched to any gene: 10.

The chain links TRBV21-1 to TRBJ1-5; TRBD1 is the table's D call, not checked against the DNA. TRBV21-1 is an annotated pseudogene. The CDR3 totals 14 residues. As DNA, the CDR3 is TGTGCCAGCAGCCTTGGACAGGGTTGGCAGCCCCAGCATTTT. It translates to CASSLGQGWQPQHF.

The chain has TRBV6-1 and TRBJ1-5; 7 bases are shared with TRBD1. CDR3 size: 14 residues. Germline CDR1 and CDR2: MNHNS and SASEGT. The V segment lost 4 bases and the J segment 4 bases; nucleotides outside the gene matches: 4. CDR3 residues: CASSAAGGNQPQHF. The CDR3 nucleotides are TGTGCCAGCAGTGCGGCAGGGGGAAATCAGCCCCAGCATTTT.

This chain links TRBV27 with TRBJ2-1; 7 bases fit TRBD1. The CDR3 loop spans 13 amino acids. The germline CDR1 and CDR2 sequences are MNHEY and SMNVEV (reference sequence). V trimming: 6 bases; J trimming: 4 bases; junction bases outside the gene matches: 3. The CDR3 reads CASSWDRYNEQFF. The CDR3 DNA follows: TGTGCCAGCAGCTGGGACAGATACAATGAGCAGTTCTTC.

The chain joins TRBV6-6 to TRBJ1-1, with 7 bases identical to TRBD1. The V segment lost 6 bases and the J segment 0 bases; nucleotides outside the gene matches: 4. The V gene's germline CDR1 is MNHNY and CDR2 SVGAGI (reference sequence). The CDR3 length is 14 residues. The CDR3 region has the DNA TGTGCCAGCAGGAGGGGACAGATGAACACTGAAGCTTTCTTT. Amino acids: CASRRGQMNTEAFF.

The rearrangement links TRBV30 to TRBJ2-2; TRBD1 is a possible D gene (5 bases). This CDR3 has 13 residues. Germline values: CDR1 GTSNPN, CDR2 SVGIG (reference sequence). V was trimmed by 2 bases and J by 7 bases, leaving 11 bases between them. CDR3 nucleotides: TGTGCCTGGAGTACAGGTAGAGACGGGGAGCTGTTTTTT. Translated, it gives CAWSTGRDGELFF.